A selection of T cell receptor beta chains follows, all from one sample in a study of cytomegalovirus exposure and HLA in healthy donors. Sequencing was performed with immunoSEQ multiplex PCR; in TCRdb, only in-frame clones are kept and a portion is missing. The table lists 120,000 to 150,000 clones. The sample was PBMCs. The receptors here all came from a woman under 30 in good health and CMV-seronegative. CDR3s include the opening cysteine and the closing phenylalanine or tryptophan.

V	length	J	CDR3
TRBV7-9	15	TRBJ2-1	CASSLSSGYYNEQFF
TRBV18	17	TRBJ1-1	CASSPGDRGRRNTEAFF
TRBV11-3	14	TRBJ1-1	CASSLGQGNTEAFF
TRBV2	16	TRBJ2-5	CASTPGLAGVVETQYF
TRBV7-2	13	TRBJ2-5	CASSLTREETQYF
TRBV4-3	15	TRBJ2-5	CASSQVLGGQETQYF
TRBV27	16	TRBJ2-1	CASSLVQGLAGDEQFF
TRBV30	14	TRBJ1-2	CAWSVQEGSYGYTF
TRBV19	15	TRBJ2-6	CASSIRDSGANVLTF
TRBV6-1	15	TRBJ2-3	CASRETSGVTDTQYF
TRBV19	14	TRBJ1-3	CASSMRVSGNTIYF
TRBV4-1	15	TRBJ1-5	CASSQEDGENQPQHF
TRBV4-3	15	TRBJ2-1	CASSQESGSSHEQFF
TRBV29-1	12	TRBJ2-7	CSVGQGGYEQYF
TRBV2	14	TRBJ2-1	CASSEGRTYNEQFF
TRBV5-1	14	TRBJ2-7	CASSLWTGSYEQYF
TRBV7-9	18	TRBJ2-3	CASSLVGAGRISTDTQYF
TRBV10-1	16	TRBJ2-7	CASSESRASGRAEQYF
TRBV11-3	14	TRBJ2-3	CASSLGSPGDTQYF
TRBV29-1	13	TRBJ2-3	CSATRQGTDTQYF
TRBV6-5	14	TRBJ2-7	CASSRTRGPNEQYF
TRBV7-9	13	TRBJ1-6	CASSLEGISPLHF
TRBV4-2	14	TRBJ1-2	CASSQEVGLYGYTF
TRBV5-4	15	TRBJ1-2	CASSSRKTGDYGYTF
TRBV6-5	15	TRBJ2-7	CASSYSYRAPYEQYF
TRBV6-6	16	TRBJ2-1	CASSETAGGPGNEQFF
TRBV11-2	14	TRBJ1-2	CASSLVHKNYGYTF
TRBV7-9	15	TRBJ2-1	CASSPRDYSYNEQFF
TRBV5-1	15	TRBJ1-2	CASSLGSGSNYGYTF
TRBV5-1	14	TRBJ1-5	CASSLGGGNQPQHF
TRBV29-1	14	TRBJ2-3	CSVEGGPPPDTQYF
TRBV5-4	15	TRBJ2-7	CASSLRGLAANEQYF
TRBV6-6	15	TRBJ2-7	CASSGQGTNTYEQYF
TRBV5-1	14	TRBJ1-6	CASSLASPNSPLHF
TRBV19	14	TRBJ2-1	CASSIVTGGNEQFF
TRBV9	13	TRBJ1-2	CASSVVADTGYTF
TRBV5-1	15	TRBJ1-1	CASSLRGQGQSEAFF
TRBV7-9	13	TRBJ2-5	CASSLRYQETQYF
TRBV5-4	16	TRBJ2-5	CASSWTSGRELATQYF
TRBV5-6	15	TRBJ1-5	CASSTGQAPNQPQHF
TRBV18	15	TRBJ1-1	CASSPIGRANTEAFF
TRBV15	15	TRBJ2-3	CATSRPGLSTDTQYF
TRBV4-3	20	TRBJ2-1	CASSQVSGLAGVLAYNEQFF
TRBV6-6	13	TRBJ1-1	CASSLTENTEAFF
TRBV10-3	13	TRBJ1-1	CAISGTGNTEAFF
TRBV5-1	14	TRBJ1-6	CASREPVENSPLHF
TRBV4-1	17	TRBJ2-3	CASSQGPTGGPGDTQYF
TRBV7-9	13	TRBJ1-5	CASSWESNQPQHF
TRBV5-1	14	TRBJ1-5	CASSLTGGNQPQHF
TRBV2	14	TRBJ1-5	CASSGSSGYVPQHF